This T cell receptor beta chain came from a study of response to subunit inactivated influenza vaccine listed by TCRdb under 2018. Broadly, across the study: To follow how T cells responded to a trivalent subunit inactivated influenza vaccine, the researchers relied on deep quantitative profiling of the T cell receptor repertoire.

The library was obtained by RT-PCR. Instrument on record: Illumina HiSeq 2500. TCRdb reanalyzed the raw reads on its own, using fastp at Q25 for trimming and MiXCR for clone calling, and kept in-frame beta chains. One record per CDR3 amino acid sequence lists the most common genes and DNA. The sample has more than 400,000 distinct CDR3 sequences on record, approximately 6.9% of them singletons. The ten largest clones add up to about an eighth of the sample. A total of 13 residues make up the CDR3, ends included. Kept here is only the CDR3 DNA, which spans 39 bases and is read in frame from base 1. Between the V and J ends, shortened by 3 bases and 5 bases respectively, the junction contains 6 bases. Sequences SGHRS (CDR1) and YFSETQ (CDR2) are obtained from the germline V gene. General conclusions and limits of the study: The authors suggested that each seasonal influenza vaccination may recruit only a limited number of new T cells.

The sample holds many counts of this clonotype. It has no known antigen specificity. A much larger clonotype is one base distant, so this may be a read error. As the CDR3 is not closed by the conserved phenylalanine or tryptophan, this likely results from a read error. The V gene is TRBV5-1 and the J gene is TRBJ1-6, with no confidently assigned D gene. This sequence was found in a man between 50 and 69 years old who received an inactivated influenza vaccine. Donor details come from another sample of the same person, matched by shared clones. The input for sequencing was PBMCs from blood, taken around 25 months after vaccination. The nucleotides are TGCGCCAGCAGCTCTACAGATAATTCACCCCTCCACCTT. Translated, it gives CASSSTDNSPLHL.